This T cell receptor (beta chain) was identified during a study of cytomegalovirus exposure and HLA in healthy donors. Study-level points and caveats: Equally common other TCR beta chains were less clonally expanded than HLA-associated ones, a later analysis found. A later analysis linked 15,000 to 20,000 TCR beta sequences to HLA alleles at 0.05 false discovery rate. Follow-up analysis later connected one missense variant in DCLRE1C with trimming of TCR beta V- and J-genes.

This CDR3 has 14 residues. Trimming left V 3 bases short and J 4 bases short, with 13 bases between. Germline V gene sequence: CDR1 MNHNS, CDR2 SASEGT. As concerns this clone: Its antigen is currently unknown.

Both 60 Vbeta primers and 13 Jbeta primers went into the PCR. Some clones are missing from TCRdb's copy, which holds only in-frame ones; the method was immunoSEQ multiplex PCR. The sample yields 110,000 to 150,000 clones, over 60% seen once. The donors comprised healthy bone marrow donors. The sample comprised PBMCs. This receptor was taken from a male donor in good health and CMV-seropositive. The chain is built from TRBV6-1 and TRBJ2-7; D perhaps matches TRBD1 (5 bases). CDR3 nucleotides: TGTGCCAGCAGTGAGGGCCAGGGTGGTTACGAGCAGTACTTC. Translating gives CASSEGQGGYEQYF.